This TCR beta chain was identified during a study of read filtering for tumor transcriptome and immune sequencing. This clonotype was recorded at least ten times. Molecular barcoded adaptors covering alpha/delta and beta/gamma chains were used on about 0.4 ug RNA. MiXCR, applied by TCRdb to the reads, yields one record per CDR3 protein. The table lists 20,000 to 30,000 distinct CDR3 sequences, 20% to 25% of them singletons, with roughly half in the top ten. With 7 bases removed from V and 0 bases from J, the gap between germline ends came to 15 bases. The CDR3 covers 14 residues. CDR1 SQVTM and CDR2 ANQGSEA come from the germline V gene.

The TCR comes from a donor at least 40 years old with multiple myeloma. The sample was a population of CD138-negative cells sorted from bone marrow. This rearrangement joins TRBV29-1 to TRBJ1-1; D remains unclear. The chain's CDR3 is CSGDYSGMNTEAFF. CDR3 DNA sequence: TGCAGCGGCGATTACAGCGGCATGAACACTGAAGCTTTCTTT.